The 11 T cell receptor beta chains presented below share a single source sample, sequenced in a study of cytomegalovirus exposure and HLA in healthy donors. PCR was performed using 60 Vbeta and 13 Jbeta primers. The data were produced by immunoSEQ multiplex PCR, yet TCRdb's version contains in-frame clones alone and is incomplete. Of 150,000 to 170,000 clones listed, around 80% are singletons. Sequencing input: PBMCs. The origin of the receptors is a man aged 30 to 45 in good health and CMV-seropositive.

The chain employs TRBV2 and TRBJ1-5; 10 positions match TRBD1. The CDR3 length is 15 residues. With V trimmed by 4 bases and J by 2 bases, 2 bases remained unmatched. Germline assignment: CDR1 SNHLY and CDR2 FYNNEI. The chain's CDR3 is CASSGGTGGNQPQHF. For the CDR3, the DNA is TGTGCCAGCAGTGGAGGGACAGGGGGCAATCAGCCCCAGCATTTT.

The V gene is TRBV15, the J gene TRBJ2-3; D is unclear. This CDR3 region has 13 residues. The V end was cut by 3 bases, the J end by 3 bases, with 7 bases between. Looked up from germline, CDR1 is LNHNV and CDR2 is YYDKDF (reference sequence). CDR3 sequence (DNA): TGTGCCACCAGCAGGCTGAGAACAGATACGCAGTATTTT. Its protein is CATSRLRTDTQYF.

The genes are TRBV10-1 and TRBJ2-7; 7 nucleotides match TRBD2. The junction had 8 bases not matched to a gene; V was cut back by 1 base and J by 2 bases. The CDR3 is 16 amino acids. CDR1 and CDR2 from the germline V gene are WNHNN and SYGVQD (reference sequence). Written as DNA, the CDR3 is TGCGCCAGCAGTGAGTATCGGGCGGGAGATCCCTACGAGCAGTACTTC. It is translated as CASSEYRAGDPYEQYF.

J is TRBJ2-3 and V is TRBV9; TRBD2 matches 15 bases. The V gene end was trimmed by 2 bases and the J gene end by 0 bases; junction bases not matched to a gene: 10. The CDR3 is 20 amino acids. Per the germline V gene, CDR1 is SGDLS and CDR2 is YYNGEE. The DNA of the CDR3 is TGTGCCAGCAGCGTCGTGGGACTAGCGGGAGGTATATCTAGCACAGATACGCAGTATTTT. Amino acid sequence: CASSVVGLAGGISSTDTQYF. The variable domain in full, with the rest retrieved from reference TRBV9 and TRBJ2-3, is DSGVTQTPKHLITATGQRVTLRCSPRSGDLSVYWYQQSLDQGLQFLIQYYNGEERAKGNILERFSAQQFPDLHSELNLSSLELGDSALYFCASSVVGLAGGISSTDTQYFGPGTRLTVL.

The rearrangement links TRBV6-6 to TRBJ2-7; 10 bases are a match to TRBD1. The CDR3 is 14 residues long. J was trimmed by 4 bases and V by 5 bases; bases with no gene match: 5. Germline V gene lookup returns CDR1 MNHNY and CDR2 SVGAGI (reference sequence). The CDR3 loop is CASSQTGGWYEQYF. In nucleotides, the CDR3 is TGTGCCAGCAGTCAGACAGGGGGCTGGTACGAGCAGTACTTC.

The rearrangement joins TRBV6-5 to TRBJ2-7, with D possibly TRBD2 on 6 matching bases. The germline V gene has CDR1 MNHEY and CDR2 SVGAGI. The CDR3 length is 15 residues. Deletions cut 5 bases from V and 0 bases from J, with 14 bases between. DNA for the CDR3: TGTGCCAGCAGTAACCCCGGGACTGGCTCCTACGAGCAGTACTTC. This gives the protein CASSNPGTGSYEQYF.

CDR3 sequence reads: CASRLAGGPSFF. In DNA form, the CDR3 reads TGTGCCAGCAGACTAGCGGGAGGCCCCTCGTTCTTC. The J gene is TRBJ2-1, the V gene TRBV2, with 12 bases aligning to TRBD2. J gave up 15 bases and V 6 bases, and 6 bases lay outside the gene matches. The germline V gene encodes CDR1 SNHLY and CDR2 FYNNEI. This CDR3 has 12 amino acids.

V is TRBV19 and J is TRBJ2-2; possibly TRBD2 for D (5 bases). V lost 3 bases, J lost 3 bases, and 14 bases lay in between. Germline V gene lookup returns CDR1 LNHDA and CDR2 SQIVND (reference sequence). This CDR3 has 16 amino acids. The DNA for the CDR3 is TGTGCCAGTAGTATGACGGTAGGGAGAGACACCGGGGAGCTGTTTTTT. This encodes CASSMTVGRDTGELFF. The full variable domain, rest sourced from reference TRBV19 and TRBJ2-2, is DGGITQSPKYLFRKEGQNVTLSCEQNLNHDAMYWYRQDPGQGLRLIYYSQIVNDFQKGDIAEGYSVSREKKESFPLTVTSAQKNPTAFYLCASSMTVGRDTGELFFGEGSRLTVL.

V usage is TRBV28 and J usage is TRBJ2-2; 7 bases map to TRBD1. The CDR3 contains 16 residues. V lost 3 bases to trimming and J lost 5 bases; unmatched junction nucleotides: 9. Germline lookup yields CDR1 MDHEN and CDR2 SYDVKM. The CDR3 DNA follows: TGTGCCAGCAGTTTCTCCCCGGGACAGCCTACCGGGGAGCTGTTTTTT. This codes for CASSFSPGQPTGELFF.

The gene calls are TRBV2 and TRBJ2-3, with a possible D match to TRBD2 (5 bases). This CDR3 contains 17 residues. The germline V and J ends were trimmed by 7 bases and 0 bases, with 20 bases remaining between them. Germline V gives CDR1 SNHLY, CDR2 FYNNEI. CDR3 amino acids: CASTLLGVISSTDTQYF. Written as DNA, the CDR3 is TGTGCCAGCACCCTATTGGGAGTCATTTCTAGCACAGATACGCAGTATTTT.

For the CDR3, the DNA is TGTGCCCAACGACTAGCGCGTTCCTACGAGCAGTACTTC. This translates into CAQRLARSYEQYF. The chain joins TRBV30 to TRBJ2-7; 8 bases fit TRBD2. The CDR3 totals 13 residues. Trimming at V came to 8 bases and at J to 1 base, leaving 7 bases not matched to a gene. CDR1 and CDR2 (germline): GTSNPN, SVGIG (reference sequence).